This paragraph reports one T cell receptor (beta chain). Profiled with immunoSEQ multiplex PCR; TCRdb holds only in-frame clones, not every one. The sample lists about 110,000 clones, roughly 87% occurring once. This specimen comes from a study of T cell responses to AZD1222 COVID-19 vaccine. The material sequenced was peripheral blood, taken on day 0 of AZD1222 vaccination. The sequence was collected from an adult in good health.

CDR3 sequence (DNA): TGTGCCAGCAGTCCGGGTAACCGCGGCTACACCTTC. This codes for CASSPGNRGYTF. The rearrangement joins TRBV25-1 to TRBJ1-2, with D unclear. The CDR3 loop spans 12 amino acids. V dropped 5 bases and J dropped 8 bases, with 12 bases sitting between them. The V gene's germline CDR1 is MGHDK and CDR2 SYGVNS.